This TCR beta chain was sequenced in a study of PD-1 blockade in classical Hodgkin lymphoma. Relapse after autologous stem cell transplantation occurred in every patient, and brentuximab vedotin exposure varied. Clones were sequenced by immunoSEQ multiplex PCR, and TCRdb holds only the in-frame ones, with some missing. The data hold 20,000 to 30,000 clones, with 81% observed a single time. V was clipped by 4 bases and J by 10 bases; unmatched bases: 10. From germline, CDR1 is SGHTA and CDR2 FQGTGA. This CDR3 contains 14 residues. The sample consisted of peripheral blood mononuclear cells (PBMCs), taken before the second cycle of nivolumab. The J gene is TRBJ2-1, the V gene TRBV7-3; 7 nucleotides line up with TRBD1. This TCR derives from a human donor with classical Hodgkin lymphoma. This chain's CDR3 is CASSSGEGAREQFF. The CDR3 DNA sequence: TGTGCCAGCAGCTCCGGCGAGGGGGCGCGCGAGCAGTTCTTC.